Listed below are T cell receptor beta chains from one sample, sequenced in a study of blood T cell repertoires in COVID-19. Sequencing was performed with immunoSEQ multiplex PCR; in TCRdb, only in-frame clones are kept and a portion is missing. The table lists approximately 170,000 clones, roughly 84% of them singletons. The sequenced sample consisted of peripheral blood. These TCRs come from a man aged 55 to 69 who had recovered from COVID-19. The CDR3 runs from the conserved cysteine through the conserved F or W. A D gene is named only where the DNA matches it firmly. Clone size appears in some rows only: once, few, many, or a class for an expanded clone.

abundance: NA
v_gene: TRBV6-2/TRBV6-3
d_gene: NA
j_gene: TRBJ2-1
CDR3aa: CASSYSTSENEQFF
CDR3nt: TGTGCCAGCAGTTACTCGACATCCGAAAATGAGCAGTTCTTC

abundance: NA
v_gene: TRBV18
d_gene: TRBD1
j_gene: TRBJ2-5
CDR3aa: CASSRTGVLETQYF
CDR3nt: TGTGCCAGCTCACGGACAGGGGTATTAGAGACCCAGTACTTC

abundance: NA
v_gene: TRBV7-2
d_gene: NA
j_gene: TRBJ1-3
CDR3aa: CASSQGSGNTIYF
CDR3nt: TGTGCCAGCAGCCAGGGATCTGGAAACACCATATATTTT

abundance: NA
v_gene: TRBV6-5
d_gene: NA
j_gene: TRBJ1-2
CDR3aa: CASSYGQYYGYTF
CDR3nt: TGTGCCAGCAGTTACGGACAGTACTATGGCTACACCTTC

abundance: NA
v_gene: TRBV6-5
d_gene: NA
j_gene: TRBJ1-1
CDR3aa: CASSYSISGFTEAFF
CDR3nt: TGTGCCAGCAGTTACTCGATTTCGGGTTTCACTGAAGCTTTCTTT

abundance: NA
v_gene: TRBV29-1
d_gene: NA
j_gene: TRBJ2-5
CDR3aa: CSVESSPAEGGDETQYF
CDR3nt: TGCAGCGTTGAATCCTCTCCGGCCGAAGGCGGGGATGAGACCCAGTACTTC

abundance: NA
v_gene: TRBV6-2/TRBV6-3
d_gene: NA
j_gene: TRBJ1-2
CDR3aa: CASSPDRAAGYTF
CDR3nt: TGTGCCAGCAGCCCCGATAGAGCTGCTGGCTACACCTTC

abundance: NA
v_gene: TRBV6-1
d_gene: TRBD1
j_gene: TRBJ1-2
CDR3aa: CASSEQQGAGYTF
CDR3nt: TGTGCCAGCAGTGAACAACAGGGGGCTGGCTACACCTTC

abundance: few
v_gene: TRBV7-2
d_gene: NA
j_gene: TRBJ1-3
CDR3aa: CASSSDISGNTIYF
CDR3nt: TGTGCCAGCAGCTCAGACATCTCTGGAAACACCATATATTTT

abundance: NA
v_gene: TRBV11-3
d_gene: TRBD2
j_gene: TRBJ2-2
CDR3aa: CASSLGGGGTGELFF
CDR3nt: TGTGCCAGCAGCTTAGGCGGGGGAGGAACCGGGGAGCTGTTTTTT

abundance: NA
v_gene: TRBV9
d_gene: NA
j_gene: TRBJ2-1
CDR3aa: CASSVAYSSNEQFF
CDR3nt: TGTGCCAGCAGCGTAGCCTACAGCTCTAATGAGCAGTTCTTC

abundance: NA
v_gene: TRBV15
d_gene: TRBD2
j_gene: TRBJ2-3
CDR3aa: CATSSGTSGGAGRDTQYF
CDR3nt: TGTGCCACCAGCAGCGGGACTAGCGGGGGGGCTGGTCGCGATACGCAGTATTTT

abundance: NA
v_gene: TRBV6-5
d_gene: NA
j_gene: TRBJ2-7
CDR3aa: CASSYRDNSYEQYF
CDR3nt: TGTGCCAGCAGTTACCGGGACAACTCCTACGAGCAGTACTTC

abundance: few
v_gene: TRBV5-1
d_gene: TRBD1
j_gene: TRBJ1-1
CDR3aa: CASSLRTGTNTEAFF
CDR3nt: TGCGCCAGCAGCTTGAGGACAGGGACGAACACTGAAGCTTTCTTT

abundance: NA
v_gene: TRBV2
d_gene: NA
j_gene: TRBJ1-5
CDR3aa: CASSAFDRYNQPQHF
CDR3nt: TGTGCCAGCAGCGCCTTCGACAGGTACAATCAGCCCCAGCATTTT

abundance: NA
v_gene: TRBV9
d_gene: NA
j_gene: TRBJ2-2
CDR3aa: CASSVQTGGNTGELFF
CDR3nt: TGTGCCAGCAGCGTGCAGACAGGAGGGAACACCGGGGAGCTGTTTTTT

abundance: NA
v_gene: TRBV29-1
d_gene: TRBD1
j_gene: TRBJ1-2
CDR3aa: CSVGQGDGYTF
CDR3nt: TGCAGCGTCGGACAGGGCGATGGCTACACCTTC

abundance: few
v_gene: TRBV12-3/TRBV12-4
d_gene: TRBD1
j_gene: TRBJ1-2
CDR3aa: CASSLATGDGYTF
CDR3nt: TGTGCCAGCAGTTTAGCGACAGGGGACGGCTACACCTTC

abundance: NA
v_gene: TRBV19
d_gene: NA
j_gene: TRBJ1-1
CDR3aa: CASSAVEKGVAFF
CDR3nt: TGTGCCAGTAGTGCGGTGGAGAAGGGGGTAGCTTTCTTT

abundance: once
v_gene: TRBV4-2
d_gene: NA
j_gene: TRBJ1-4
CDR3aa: CASSQEEGPLPKLFF
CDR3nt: TGTGCCAGCAGCCAAGAGGAGGGTCCCTTACCAAAACTGTTTTTT

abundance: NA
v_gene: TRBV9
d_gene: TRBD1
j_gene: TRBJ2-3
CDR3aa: CASSGLVVGGGTDTQYF
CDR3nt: TGTGCCAGCAGCGGGCTAGTAGTAGGGGGCGGGACAGATACGCAGTATTTT

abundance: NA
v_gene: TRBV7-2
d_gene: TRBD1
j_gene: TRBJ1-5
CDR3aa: CASSWGQGVGQPQHF
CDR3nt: TGTGCCAGCAGCTGGGGACAGGGGGTAGGACAGCCCCAGCATTTT

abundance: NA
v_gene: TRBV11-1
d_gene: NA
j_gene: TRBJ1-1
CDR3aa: CASRGRQGYTEAFF
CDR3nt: TGTGCCAGCCGCGGCAGGCAGGGGTACACTGAAGCTTTCTTT

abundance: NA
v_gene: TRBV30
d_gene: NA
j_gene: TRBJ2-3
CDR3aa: CAWSHGADTQYF
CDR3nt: TGTGCCTGGAGCCACGGGGCAGATACGCAGTATTTT

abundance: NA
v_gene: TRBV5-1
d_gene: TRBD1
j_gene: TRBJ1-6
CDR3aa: CASSLEQGFGRTPLHF
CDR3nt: TGCGCCAGCAGCTTGGAACAGGGGTTTGGGCGAACACCCCTCCACTTT

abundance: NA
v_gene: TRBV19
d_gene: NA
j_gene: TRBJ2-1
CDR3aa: CASSMGAGAYNEQFF
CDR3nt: TGTGCCAGTAGTATGGGAGCAGGGGCCTACAATGAGCAGTTCTTC

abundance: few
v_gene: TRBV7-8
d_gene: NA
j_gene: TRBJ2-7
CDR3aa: CASSLERHDEQYF
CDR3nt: TGTGCCAGCAGCTTAGAGCGTCACGACGAGCAGTACTTC

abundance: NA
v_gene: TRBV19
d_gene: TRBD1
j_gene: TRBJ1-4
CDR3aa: CASSIRTGINEKLFF
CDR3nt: TGTGCCAGTAGTATCAGGACAGGGATTAATGAAAAACTGTTTTTT

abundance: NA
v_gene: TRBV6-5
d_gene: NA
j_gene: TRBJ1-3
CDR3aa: CASGGYLGGNTIYF
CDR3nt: TGTGCCAGCGGGGGGTACTTGGGCGGAAACACCATATATTTT

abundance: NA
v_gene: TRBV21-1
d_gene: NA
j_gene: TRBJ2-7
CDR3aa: CASSKVRRAYYRYEQYF
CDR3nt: TGTGCCAGCAGCAAAGTCCGTAGAGCTTACTACCGCTACGAGCAGTACTTC

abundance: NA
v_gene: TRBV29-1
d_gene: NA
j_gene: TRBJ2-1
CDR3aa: CSVEDVGRGNNEQFF
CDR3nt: TGCAGCGTTGAAGATGTCGGCAGAGGAAACAATGAGCAGTTCTTC

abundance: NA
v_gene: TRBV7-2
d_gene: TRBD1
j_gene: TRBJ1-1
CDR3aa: CASSLDGTGNMNTEAFF
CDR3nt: TGTGCCAGCAGCTTGGACGGGACAGGTAACATGAACACTGAAGCTTTCTTT

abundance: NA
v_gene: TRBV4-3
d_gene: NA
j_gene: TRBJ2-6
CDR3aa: CASSASSAGSGANVLTF
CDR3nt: TGCGCCAGCAGCGCCTCCTCCGCCGGCTCTGGGGCCAACGTCCTGACTTTC

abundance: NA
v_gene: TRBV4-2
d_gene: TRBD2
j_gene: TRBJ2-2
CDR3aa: CASSEALGRGAGTGELFF
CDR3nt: TGTGCCAGCAGCGAAGCCCTTGGGAGGGGAGCGGGCACCGGGGAGCTGTTTTTT

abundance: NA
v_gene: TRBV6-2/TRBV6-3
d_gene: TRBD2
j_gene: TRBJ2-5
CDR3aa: CASSNGGAEKTQYF
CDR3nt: TGTGCCAGCAGTAACGGGGGGGCGGAGAAGACCCAGTACTTC

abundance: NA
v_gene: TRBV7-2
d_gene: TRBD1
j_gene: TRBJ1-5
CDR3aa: CASSLWDSSHIRSNQPQHF
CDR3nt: TGTGCCAGCAGCTTATGGGACAGTTCCCACATCCGTAGCAATCAGCCCCAGCATTTT

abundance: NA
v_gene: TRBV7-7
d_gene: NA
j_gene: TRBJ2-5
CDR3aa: CASSTLSGVLQETQYF
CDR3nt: TGTGCTAGCAGCACCTTGTCCGGGGTCTTACAAGAGACCCAGTACTTC

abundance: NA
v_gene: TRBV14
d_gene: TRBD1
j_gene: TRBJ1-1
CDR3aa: CASSEQGASAEAFF
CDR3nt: TGTGCCAGCAGCGAACAGGGGGCGTCGGCTGAAGCTTTCTTT

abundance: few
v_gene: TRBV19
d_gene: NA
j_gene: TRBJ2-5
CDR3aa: CASKERETGRETQYF
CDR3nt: TGTGCCAGCAAGGAGCGGGAGACAGGGAGGGAGACCCAGTACTTC

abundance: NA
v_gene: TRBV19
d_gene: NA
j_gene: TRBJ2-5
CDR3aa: CASSSRPQYQETQYF
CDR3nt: TGTGCCAGTAGTAGCCGCCCACAGTACCAAGAGACCCAGTACTTC

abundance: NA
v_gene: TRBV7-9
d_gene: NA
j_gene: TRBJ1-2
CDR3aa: CASSLGGLANYGYTF
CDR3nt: TGTGCCAGCAGCTTGGGGGGATTAGCTAACTATGGCTACACCTTC

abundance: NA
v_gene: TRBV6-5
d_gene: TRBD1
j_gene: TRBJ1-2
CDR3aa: CASTGQGTYGYTF
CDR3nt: TGTGCCAGCACCGGACAGGGGACCTATGGCTACACCTTC

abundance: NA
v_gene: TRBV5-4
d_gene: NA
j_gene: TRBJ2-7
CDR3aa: CASSLESWGLKGF
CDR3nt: TGTGCCAGCAGCTTGGAATCCTGGGGCCTGAAGGGCTTC

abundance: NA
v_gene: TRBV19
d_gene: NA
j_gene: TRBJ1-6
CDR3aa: CASTQTRGDNSPLHF
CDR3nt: TGTGCCAGTACTCAGACCAGAGGTGACAATTCACCCCTCCACTTT

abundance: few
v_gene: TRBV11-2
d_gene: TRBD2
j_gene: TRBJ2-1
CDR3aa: CASSLASGNYNEQFF
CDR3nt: TGTGCCAGCAGCTTAGCTAGCGGAAACTACAATGAGCAGTTCTTC

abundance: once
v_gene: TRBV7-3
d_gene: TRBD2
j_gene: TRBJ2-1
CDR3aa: CASSLTPSGGYNEQFF
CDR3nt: TGTGCCAGCAGCTTAACCCCTAGCGGGGGTTACAATGAGCAGTTCTTC

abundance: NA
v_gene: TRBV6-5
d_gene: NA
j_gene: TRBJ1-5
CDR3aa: CASSFFQGNQPQHF
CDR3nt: TGTGCCAGCAGTTTCTTCCAGGGAAATCAGCCCCAGCATTTT